The 12 T cell receptor beta chains listed next were all sequenced from one sample in a study of blood T cells in healthy people across ages. Using a J-beta primer mix together with a sample-barcoded 5' primer, a second PCR was run for about 7 to 12 cycles. TCRdb used MiXCR to reprocess the 5' RACE reads, holding one entry per CDR3 protein. This sample has 800,000 to 950,000 distinct CDR3 sequences, with roughly 52% found just once. What was sequenced was blood. The receptors were gathered from a man aged 30 to 45 in good health.

The genes are TRBV10-3 and TRBJ2-1; 8 bases match TRBD2. The CDR3 has 13 amino acids. CDR1 is ENHRY and CDR2 is SYGVKD in the germline V gene. Trimming at V came to 7 bases and at J to 6 bases, leaving 5 bases not matched to a gene. The CDR3 protein is CAITSSGSNEQFF. The DNA of the CDR3 is TGTGCCATCACGTCTAGCGGGTCCAATGAGCAGTTCTTC.

The chain has TRBV29-1 and TRBJ2-7, with TRBD1 matching 7 bases. Germline values: CDR1 SQVTM, CDR2 ANQGSEA. The CDR3 is 16 residues long. Trimming took 6 bases from V and 0 from J; bases not matched to a gene: 14. CDR3 sequence reads: CSVETGDAWGSYEQYF. DNA for the CDR3: TGCAGCGTCGAAACAGGGGACGCGTGGGGCTCCTACGAGCAGTACTTC.

In its sample, this clonotype was seen many times. A much larger clonotype is one base distant, so this may be a read error. The genes are TRBV5-6 and TRBJ2-5; 13 positions match TRBD2. Germline assignment: CDR1 SGHDT and CDR2 YYEEEE. The J segment lost 11 bases and the V segment lost 3 bases, leaving 10 bases of the junction unmatched. CDR3 length: 15 residues. CDR3 protein: CASSWGLAGNHEQYF. In nucleotides, the CDR3 is TGTGCCAGCAGCTGGGGACTAGCGGGGAACCATGAGCAGTACTTC.

Turning to this clonotype: A much larger clone sits a single nucleotide away, making a read error possible. J is TRBJ2-4 and V is TRBV4-3; tentatively, D is TRBD1 (6 bases). This CDR3 contains 14 residues. V was cut by 1 base and J by 7 bases, with 11 bases left in between. Germline CDR1 and CDR2: LGHNA and YSLEER. The CDR3 here is CASSQGDRRNIQYF. In DNA, the CDR3 is TGCGCCAGCAGCCAAGGAGACAGGAGGAACATTCAGTACTTC.

This chain links TRBV5-1 with TRBJ2-3; D remains unclear. The CDR3 runs 13 residues. Germline assignment: CDR1 SGHRS and CDR2 YFSETQ. The V gene lost 4 bases and the J gene lost 2 bases, with 8 bases spanning the gap. The CDR3, as DNA: TGCGCCAGCAGCCGTCAACCCACAGATACGCAGTATTTT. Protein sequence: CASSRQPTDTQYF.

As DNA, the CDR3 is TGCAGTGCTCCGAAGCCTACAGGATCCTCTGGAAACACCATATATTTT. Its protein is CSAPKPTGSSGNTIYF. This chain links TRBV20-1 with TRBJ1-3, with D perhaps TRBD1 (5 bases). Trimming cost V 5 bases and J 0 bases, with 17 bases left between them. CDR1 DFQATT and CDR2 SNEGSKA come from the germline V gene (reference sequence). The CDR3 length is 16 residues.

The chain uses TRBV9 and TRBJ1-5; D remains unclear. The V gene lost 0 bases and the J gene lost 3 bases, with 10 bases spanning the gap. Germline-derived CDR1 and CDR2 are SGDLS and YYNGEE. The CDR3 runs 15 residues. This CDR3 reads CASSVDPTYNQPQHF. CDR3 nucleotide sequence: TGTGCCAGCAGCGTAGATCCCACCTACAATCAGCCCCAGCATTTT.

The chain links TRBV9 to TRBJ2-3, with D perhaps matching TRBD1 or TRBD2 (5 bases each). Trimming removed 4 bases at V and 5 bases at J, with 14 bases between. Germline CDR1 and CDR2: SGDLS and YYNGEE. CDR3 length: 14 residues. The CDR3 region is CASSPRDGRDTQYF. CDR3 nucleotides: TGTGCCAGCAGCCCTCGGGACGGTAGAGATACGCAGTATTTT.

The genes are TRBV11-2 and TRBJ2-5; D is undetermined. The end of the DNA fits TRBJ2-7 better, so the J call may be wrong. CDR1 SGHAT and CDR2 FQNNGV come from the germline V gene. The length of the CDR3 is 12 residues. CDR3 residues: CASRTDIYEQYF. The CDR3, as DNA: TGTGCCAGCAGAACCGACATTTACGAGCAGTACTTC.

Concerning this clonotype itself: At one boundary the junction diverges from the germline segment, which might be a read error. The genes are TRBV15 and TRBJ2-7; TRBD1 agrees at 9 bases. Germline V CDR1 and CDR2: LNHNV, YYDKDF (reference sequence). The CDR3 spans 15 residues. Here the CDR3 DNA reads TGTGTCACCAGCCCCGGGACAGGGTTAATCGGCGAGCAGTACTTC. Translation: CVTSPGTGLIGEQYF.

This clonotype was seen ten or more times. V is TRBV4-1 and J is TRBJ2-7; tentative D call: TRBD1 (7 bases). V gave up 4 bases and J gave up 4 bases, with 17 bases separating them. Germline V lookup: CDR1 MGHRA, CDR2 YSYEKL. The CDR3 has 15 amino acids. Written as DNA, the CDR3 is TGCGCCAGCAGCCTGTCTGAAGCAGGGGGGTACGAGCAGTACTTC. It yields the protein CASSLSEAGGYEQYF.

The chain joins TRBV29-1 to TRBJ1-1; no clear D. Germline V lookup: CDR1 SQVTM, CDR2 ANQGSEA. The V end was cut by 7 bases, the J end by 7 bases, with 13 bases between. The CDR3 sequence is 11 residues long. Here the CDR3 reads CSAGDRREAFF. For the CDR3, the DNA is TGCAGCGCTGGGGATCGACGTGAAGCTTTCTTT.